This T cell receptor (beta chain) is from a study of T cell repertoires in cytomegalovirus infection (dated by TCRdb to about 2019). Study-level background: Donor HLA type was relevant to the analysis, because carriage of CMV infection together with the matching HLA type was indicated by public TCR beta signatures. What the work shows at the level of the full study, not this receptor alone: The ex vivo response was dominated by HLA-C-restricted CMV-specific TCR beta clonotypes, which also provided the single most frequent clonotype in two of eight donors. In both this cohort and an independent cohort of 352 donors, the cumulative frequency of public TCR beta family members distinguished carriers of CMV infection plus the relevant HLA type.

About this clonotype itself: What this receptor recognizes is not known. Base qualities are not at hand, and no much larger clone is one base apart.

Sequencing relied on an Illumina HiSeq 1500. TCRdb's own reprocessing of the public reads used fastp at Q25 and MiXCR and kept productive beta chains. Each entry merges the rows of one CDR3 protein and shows their most common DNA and genes. This sample is represented by 310,000 or so distinct CDR3 sequences; about a sixth of them were singletons. Of the sample, around 13% falls within the top ten clones. Specimen: PBMCs. This receptor was taken from a human donor in good health (CMV status not recorded). Some clones in this sample may be carry-over from other donors' samples.

The DNA sequence reads TGTGCCAGCAGCTTCCTCAACTATGGCTACACCTTC. It specifies CASSFLNYGYTF. The chain was built from TRBV7-9 and TRBJ1-2, with the D gene call left open. V gives up 3 bases and J gives up 2 bases, and the segment between their germline ends measures 4 bases. The CDR3 starts with the cysteine, ends with the phenylalanine, and has 12 residues. Only CDR3 DNA is held: 36 bases, read in frame from base 1. Per the germline V gene (reference sequence), SEHNR is the CDR1 and FQNEAQ is the CDR2.